One sample yielded the 20 T cell receptor beta chains listed below, sequenced in a study of beta chain features in type 1 diabetes. Study-wide results and caveats: Within each of all four CD4+ subsets, Type 1 diabetes patients had TCRB CDR3s that were moderately but significantly shorter.

The sequenced template was cDNA made from the entire isolated RNA. The assay was immunoSEQ multiplex PCR, and TCRdb's table has in-frame clones only and misses some. This sample has around 690,000 clones, with under 15% found just once. For these TCRs, the target antigens are not known. The sequencing input was naive CD4+ T cells from blood. All receptors come from a man aged 25-40 years with type 1 diabetes.

This clone was detected a few times. This chain joins TRBV6-5 and TRBJ1-3; D is undetermined. Germline CDR1 is MNHEY and CDR2 is SVGAGI. The V gene lost 6 bases and the J gene lost 4 bases, with 10 bases spanning the gap. This CDR3 is 13 amino acids long. This CDR3 reads CASSRGAGNTIYF. Here the CDR3 DNA reads TGTGCCAGCAGCCGAGGAGCGGGAAACACCATATATTTT.

There are a few counts of this clone. The chain is built from TRBV18 and TRBJ2-1, with 9 bases lining up with TRBD2. Germline V lookup: CDR1 KGHSH, CDR2 LQKENI. Unmatched junction bases numbered 5, after V lost 0 bases and J lost 5 bases. CDR3 length equals 16 residues. The CDR3: CASSPPEGLANNEQFF. The CDR3 DNA reads TGTGCCAGCTCACCACCTGAGGGACTAGCTAACAATGAGCAGTTCTTC.

In its sample, this clone was seen a few times. CDR3 sequence (DNA): TGTGCCAGCAGCCCCCTGAGTTCCTGGGGTTACGGCTACACCTTC. It specifies CASSPLSSWGYGYTF. The chain employs TRBV14 and TRBJ1-2; D gene uncertain. The V end was cut by 4 bases, the J end by 8 bases, with 20 bases between. The CDR3 totals 15 residues. The germline gives CDR1 SGHDN, CDR2 FVKESK.

There are a few counts of this clone. The chain couples TRBV11-2 to TRBJ2-5; unclear D gene. The CDR3 covers 14 residues. The V end was cut by 2 bases, the J end by 5 bases, with 12 bases between. CDR1 and CDR2 (germline): SGHAT, FQNNGV. The CDR3 is CASSLTILLETQYF. Written as DNA, the CDR3 is TGTGCCAGCAGCTTAACTATCCTCCTCGAGACCCAGTACTTC.

There are a few counts of this clone. The chain joins TRBV10-3 to TRBJ2-1; D is uncertain. Germline CDR1 and CDR2: ENHRY and SYGVKD. Trimming cost V 6 bases and J 8 bases, with 17 bases left between them. This CDR3 comprises 14 residues. CDR3 DNA: TGTGCCATCAGGAGTCATCAGTCTAAAGATGAGCAGTTCTTC. The encoded protein is CAIRSHQSKDEQFF.

The table lists this clone with a few counts. The chain has TRBV2 and TRBJ2-1; no clear D. Germline lookup yields CDR1 SNHLY and CDR2 FYNNEI. Between the trimmed V and J ends, which lost 2 bases and 4 bases, there was a span of 3 bases. CDR3 length: 12 residues. The CDR3 DNA follows: TGTGCCAGCAGTGAACAGTACAATGAGCAGTTCTTC. Protein sequence: CASSEQYNEQFF.

This clone was seen only a few times. This chain connects TRBV5-1 to TRBJ2-3, with 7 bases matching TRBD2. V shed 0 bases, J shed 1 base, and the junction held 5 bases outside the gene matches. This CDR3 has 16 amino acids. In germline, CDR1 is SGHRS, CDR2 YFSETQ. CDR3 coding DNA: TGCGCCAGCAGCTTGGATGGGAGCGGGGGCACAGATACGCAGTATTTT. Amino acid sequence: CASSLDGSGGTDTQYF.

The chain joins TRBV13 to TRBJ2-7; maybe TRBD2 (7 bases). The V and J ends lost 4 bases and 3 bases respectively, with 13 bases between them. The CDR3 length is 14 residues. CDR1 and CDR2 from the germline V gene are PRHDT and FYEKMQ (reference sequence). DNA for the CDR3: TGTGCCAGCAGCTCCGGGGGGCAAGACTACGAGCAGTACTTC. It translates to CASSSGGQDYEQYF. The variable domain in full, completed from reference TRBV13 and TRBJ2-7, reads AAGVIQSPRHLIKEKRETATLKCYPIPRHDTVYWYQQGPGQDPQFLISFYEKMQSDKGSIPDRFSAQQFSDYHSELNMSSLELGDSALYFCASSSGGQDYEQYFGPGTRLTVT.

The chain links TRBV29-1 to TRBJ2-1; TRBD1 might be the D (5 bases). V was shortened by 3 bases and J by 7 bases, with 10 bases between the two germline ends. This CDR3 comprises 12 residues. The germline V gene encodes CDR1 SQVTM and CDR2 ANQGSEA. CDR3 DNA: TGCAGCGTTGACAGGGAATGGAATGAGCAGTTCTTC. Translation: CSVDREWNEQFF.

This clone was detected only a few times. The genes are TRBV5-6 and TRBJ2-2; D unresolved. The V and J ends lost 4 bases and 2 bases respectively, with 18 bases between them. The CDR3 totals 17 residues. From germline, CDR1 is SGHDT and CDR2 YYEEEE. CDR3 in amino acids: CASSTDTIYGNTGELFF. The CDR3 DNA reads TGTGCCAGCAGCACCGACACCATATACGGAAACACCGGGGAGCTGTTTTTT.

The chain is built from TRBV6-5 and TRBJ2-3; D may be TRBD1 or TRBD2 (5 bases each). Germline V gene data show CDR1 as MNHEY and CDR2 as SVGAGI. V was cut by 0 bases and J by 4 bases, with 11 bases left in between. CDR3 size: 15 residues. The CDR3 loop is CASSYSWGGSDTQYF. CDR3 nucleotide sequence: TGTGCCAGCAGTTACTCGTGGGGCGGGTCAGATACGCAGTATTTT.

The CDR3 DNA is TGTGCCAGCAGTCCCCGTCCCGGATCCTATGGCTACACCTTC. It translates to CASSPRPGSYGYTF. The chain couples TRBV27 to TRBJ1-2; D unclear. The length of the CDR3 is 14 residues. In germline, CDR1 is MNHEY, CDR2 SMNVEV (reference sequence). The V gene lost 5 bases and the J gene lost 4 bases, with 14 bases spanning the gap.

Only a few counts were recorded for this clone. CDR3: CASSLGETGDQPQHF. The CDR3 region has the DNA TGTGCCAGCAGCCTGGGCGAGACAGGGGATCAGCCCCAGCATTTT. The genes are TRBV9 and TRBJ1-5; 8 bases line up with TRBD1. Unmatched junction bases numbered 8, after V lost 4 bases and J lost 5 bases. Germline CDR1 and CDR2: SGDLS and YYNGEE. CDR3 size: 15 residues. The whole variable domain, remainder taken from reference TRBV9 and TRBJ1-5, is DSGVTQTPKHLITATGQRVTLRCSPRSGDLSVYWYQQSLDQGLQFLIQYYNGEERAKGNILERFSAQQFPDLHSELNLSSLELGDSALYFCASSLGETGDQPQHFGDGTRLSIL.

This clone has more than one count but fewer than ten. V and J are TRBV19 and TRBJ1-5; no clear D gene. Germline CDR1 is LNHDA and CDR2 is SQIVND (reference sequence). There are 17 residues in the CDR3. The ends were cut back, 3 bases at V and 0 bases at J, with 15 bases in the middle. The DNA for the CDR3 is TGTGCCAGTAGTATGGAATCCAGGCGCCATAGCAATCAGCCCCAGCATTTT. Amino acids: CASSMESRRHSNQPQHF.

This chain uses TRBV10-1 with TRBJ2-7, with 12 bases fitting TRBD1. There are 17 residues in the CDR3. V trimming: 3 bases; J trimming: 5 bases; junction bases outside the gene matches: 11. In germline, CDR1 is WNHNN, CDR2 SYGVQD (reference sequence). This CDR3 reads CASSDSGRGTGGHEQYF. DNA of the CDR3: TGCGCCAGCAGTGACTCCGGGAGAGGGACAGGGGGCCACGAGCAGTACTTC.

This clone occurred a few times. V usage is TRBV5-4 and J usage is TRBJ2-5; TRBD1 aligns across 10 bases. CDR1 SGHNT and CDR2 YYREEE come from the germline V gene (reference sequence). This CDR3 is built from 14 residues. The ends lost 4 bases at V and 5 bases at J; junction bases unmatched: 5. CDR3 DNA: TGTGCCAGCAGCCTGGGACAGGGGCGCGAGACCCAGTACTTC. Translating it yields CASSLGQGRETQYF.

The sample holds a few counts of this clone. V gene TRBV28 combines with J gene TRBJ2-5, with a possible D match to TRBD2 (5 bases). V shed 4 bases and J shed 2 bases, with 20 bases lying between them. CDR1 and CDR2 from the germline V gene are MDHEN and SYDVKM. The CDR3 is 17 amino acids. CDR3: CASSSVRTAPPQETQYF. CDR3 nucleotide sequence: TGTGCCAGCAGTTCGGTAAGGACTGCCCCACCGCAAGAGACCCAGTACTTC.

This rearrangement joins TRBV2 to TRBJ2-1; 10 nucleotides agree with TRBD2. The CDR3 totals 15 residues. The J segment lost 5 bases and the V segment lost 4 bases, leaving 5 bases of the junction unmatched. From germline, CDR1 is SNHLY and CDR2 FYNNEI. The CDR3 DNA sequence: TGTGCCAGCAGTGTGTTGAGCGGGGGGGACAATGAGCAGTTCTTC. This sequence encodes CASSVLSGGDNEQFF.

This clone was seen a few times. The rearrangement uses TRBV5-8 and TRBJ1-5; unclear D gene. The CDR3 sequence is 17 residues long. V was cut by 4 bases and J by 0 bases, with 17 bases left in between. Germline loops: CDR1 SGHTS, CDR2 YDEGEE. The CDR3 protein is CASSPLQQTDSNQPQHF. The CDR3 region has the DNA TGTGCCAGCAGCCCTCTTCAACAAACGGATAGCAATCAGCCCCAGCATTTT.

This clone was picked up a small number of times. V is TRBV7-3 and J is TRBJ2-3; 8 nucleotides match TRBD2. V lost 5 bases to trimming and J lost 5 bases; unmatched junction nucleotides: 12. This CDR3 has 16 amino acids. Germline CDR1 and CDR2: SGHTA and FQGTGA. The CDR3 loop reads CASSPGQRGSLDTQYF. DNA for the CDR3: TGTGCCAGCAGCCCAGGGCAGCGGGGGAGTTTAGATACGCAGTATTTT. The complete variable domain, with remaining parts taken from reference TRBV7-3 and TRBJ2-3, reads GAGVSQTPSNKVTEKGKYVELRCDPISGHTALYWYRQSLGQGPEFLIYFQGTGAADDSGLPNDRFFAVRPEGSVSTLKIQRTERGDSAVYLCASSPGQRGSLDTQYFGPGTRLTVL.